This entry lists 25 T cell receptor beta chains sequenced from one sample in a study of OX40 agonist ivuxolimab in advanced cancers. Data came from immunoSEQ multiplex PCR; TCRdb stores just in-frame clones and leaves some out. The sample lists nearly 25,000 clones; roughly 93% were seen once. The sample in question was CD4+ or CD8+ T cells sorted from blood, obtained in a trial of the OX40 agonist ivuxolimab. The origin of the receptors is an adult with an advanced solid tumor such as melanoma, head and neck, liver or kidney cancer.

V and J are TRBV19 and TRBJ1-2, with D possibly being TRBD1 (5 bases). The V gene's germline CDR1 is LNHDA and CDR2 SQIVND (reference sequence). The V gene lost 6 bases and the J gene lost 1 base, with 12 bases spanning the gap. The CDR3 has 14 residues. The CDR3 is CASRGRGLNYGYTF. The CDR3 nucleotides are TGTGCCAGTAGGGGAAGGGGTCTTAACTATGGCTACACCTTC.

This clone was seen only once. The chain combines TRBV21-1 with TRBJ2-7; the table's D gene call, TRBD2, was not cross checked with the DNA. TRBV21-1 is flagged as a pseudogene. The CDR3 spans 15 residues. This CDR3 is CAPLGGLAVSYEQYF. CDR3 DNA sequence: TGTGCCCCCTTAGGGGGGCTAGCGGTTTCCTACGAGCAGTACTTC.

This clone was picked up one time. This chain joins TRBV5-1 and TRBJ1-5, with D possibly TRBD1 on 5 matching bases. The ends were cut back, 0 bases at V and 3 bases at J, with 10 bases in the middle. The CDR3 runs to 15 residues. Germline V gene lookup returns CDR1 SGHRS and CDR2 YFSETQ. The DNA of the CDR3 is TGCGCCAGCAGCTTGGCAGGGTATGACAATCAGCCCCAGCATTTT. Protein: CASSLAGYDNQPQHF.

The rearrangement links TRBV18 to TRBJ2-1; D ambiguous. This CDR3 spans 12 amino acids. Trimming pared 6 bases from V and 7 bases from J, leaving 10 bases between. Germline V gene data show CDR1 as KGHSH and CDR2 as LQKENI. The CDR3 bases are TGTGCCAGCTCGTCCACTAAAAATGAGCAGTTCTTC. This gives the protein CASSSTKNEQFF.

The CDR3 DNA is TGCGCCAGCAGCTTGCTGGCGGGAGGGAACACAGATACGCAGTATTTT. It encodes CASSLLAGGNTDTQYF. The chain uses TRBV5-1 and TRBJ2-3; 9 nucleotides agree with TRBD2. Germline values: CDR1 SGHRS, CDR2 YFSETQ. The junction had 5 bases not matched to a gene; V was cut back by 1 base and J by 2 bases. The CDR3 length is 16 residues.

The chain employs TRBV30 and TRBJ1-5; 8 bases match TRBD1. Germline V CDR1 and CDR2: GTSNPN, SVGIG (reference sequence). The CDR3 contains 17 residues. Trimming removed 2 bases from V and 1 base from J; junction bases left unmatched: 10. CDR3 sequence: CAWSPTLWTGSNQPQHF. The DNA for the CDR3 is TGTGCCTGGAGTCCTACCCTTTGGACAGGGAGCAATCAGCCCCAGCATTTT.

The rearrangement links TRBV6-5 to TRBJ2-7; D uncertain. The DNA end lines up better with TRBJ2-5; the J call may be wrong. The CDR3 spans 13 residues. Germline V gene sequence: CDR1 MNHEY, CDR2 SVGAGI. The CDR3 region has the DNA TGTGCCAGCAGTTACAGCCGGCGGGAGACCCAGTACTTC. This gives the protein CASSYSRRETQYF.

The chain uses TRBV28 and TRBJ1-3, with a weak D call TRBD1 (6 bases). V was pared by 4 bases and J by 3 bases, with 13 bases between. The germline V gene has CDR1 MDHEN and CDR2 SYDVKM. CDR3 length: 15 residues. CDR3 sequence: CASSSAGENGNTIYF. Here the CDR3 DNA reads TGTGCCAGCAGTTCGGCAGGGGAAAATGGAAACACCATATATTTT.

The rearrangement links TRBV7-6 to TRBJ2-5, with 7 positions matching TRBD1. Germline CDR1 is SGHVS and CDR2 is FNYEAQ. The CDR3 consists of 13 residues. The ends lost 5 bases at V and 3 bases at J; junction bases unmatched: 3. CDR3 protein: CASSPGTEETQYF. The CDR3 region has the DNA TGTGCCAGCAGCCCGGGGACAGAAGAGACCCAGTACTTC.

The chain is built from TRBV5-4 and TRBJ2-1; a weak D match, TRBD2 (5 bases). This CDR3 is built from 13 residues. Trimming took off 5 bases at V and 4 bases at J, with 10 bases between the two ends. Germline CDR1 SGHNT, CDR2 YYREEE (reference sequence). CDR3 loop: CASSPGWYNEQFF. For the CDR3, the DNA is TGTGCCAGCAGTCCGGGGTGGTACAATGAGCAGTTCTTC.

This chain links TRBV7-9 with TRBJ2-2, with D unclear. The CDR3 is 13 amino acids. V was trimmed by 4 bases and J by 2 bases, leaving 5 bases between them. Per germline, CDR1 SEHNR and CDR2 FQNEAQ (reference sequence). For the CDR3, the DNA is TGTGCCAGCAGCTCAATCAACACCGGGGAGCTGTTTTTT. Translation: CASSSINTGELFF.

The chain links TRBV19 to TRBJ1-2, with D possibly TRBD1 on 6 matching bases. The germline CDR1 and CDR2 sequences are LNHDA and SQIVND (reference sequence). Trimming left V 10 bases short and J 5 bases short, with 14 bases between. The CDR3 runs 12 residues. As DNA, the CDR3 is TGTGCCACCAGACAGGAATATTATGGCTACACCTTC. This codes for CATRQEYYGYTF.

V gene TRBV6-4 combines with J gene TRBJ2-5; tentatively, D is TRBD2 (6 bases). CDR1 and CDR2 from the germline V gene are MRHNA and SNTAGT. This CDR3 has 16 residues. Trimming took 0 bases from V and 5 from J, leaving 16 bases between them. The CDR3: CASSDSYGGNGETQYF. The CDR3, as DNA: TGTGCCAGCAGTGACTCATACGGGGGAAACGGGGAGACCCAGTACTTC.

The chain is built from TRBV10-3 and TRBJ1-1; 7 positions match TRBD1. Germline CDR1 ENHRY, CDR2 SYGVKD. Trimming at V came to 6 bases and at J to 3 bases, leaving 10 bases not matched to a gene. The CDR3 has 15 residues. DNA of the CDR3: TGTGCCATCAGGACCCAACAGGGGCGGGACACTGAAGCTTTCTTT. This codes for CAIRTQQGRDTEAFF.

This chain links TRBV28 with TRBJ2-3; possibly TRBD2 for D (6 bases). CDR1 and CDR2 (germline): MDHEN, SYDVKM. This CDR3 comprises 12 residues. Trimming took 4 bases from V and 5 from J, leaving 7 bases between them. CDR3 in amino acids: CASSSGGDTQYF. DNA for the CDR3: TGTGCCAGCAGTTCCGGGGGAGATACGCAGTATTTT.

The chain couples TRBV10-2 to TRBJ2-7, with 8 bases fitting TRBD2. In germline, CDR1 is WSHSY, CDR2 SAAADI. There are 15 residues in the CDR3. V lost 3 bases, J lost 4 bases, and 8 bases stayed unmatched. The CDR3 region has the DNA TGCGCCAGCAGTGATGGTGGGACTAGAGAGTACGAGCAGTACTTC. This encodes CASSDGGTREYEQYF.

CDR3 bases: TGCGCCAGCAGCTTGTTAGGCGGTACCTCCTACGAGCAGTACTTC. Residues: CASSLLGGTSYEQYF. The chain joins TRBV5-1 to TRBJ2-7; D is uncertain. Germline loops: CDR1 SGHRS, CDR2 YFSETQ. The CDR3 covers 15 residues. The V end lost 1 base, the J end lost 0 bases, and 11 bases lay between the germline ends.

This clone is a singleton in its sample. This chain connects TRBV19 to TRBJ1-2, with D perhaps matching TRBD1 (5 bases). From germline, CDR1 is LNHDA and CDR2 SQIVND (reference sequence). Trimming pared 2 bases from V and 4 bases from J, leaving 8 bases between. The CDR3 loop spans 13 amino acids. CDR3 region: CASSIQGSYGYTF. The CDR3 DNA is TGTGCCAGTAGTATACAGGGTTCCTATGGCTACACCTTC.

This chain connects TRBV5-1 to TRBJ2-1; weak D call: TRBD2 (5 bases). This CDR3 is built from 16 residues. The V and J ends lost 4 bases and 5 bases respectively, with 19 bases between them. Germline CDR1 is SGHRS and CDR2 is YFSETQ. Here the CDR3 DNA reads TGCGCCAGCAGCAAAACCCGGGGTAATCTAAACAATGAGCAGTTCTTC. It yields the protein CASSKTRGNLNNEQFF.

V usage is TRBV7-9 and J usage is TRBJ2-7, with 7 positions matching TRBD1. The CDR3 length is 14 residues. CDR1 and CDR2 (germline): SEHNR, FQNEAQ (reference sequence). After removal of 5 bases from V and 1 base from J, the junction contained 5 bases not matched to a gene. This CDR3 is CASSLGQASYEQYF. DNA for the CDR3: TGTGCCAGCAGCCTCGGACAGGCGTCCTACGAGCAGTACTTC.

The chain uses TRBV5-5 and TRBJ1-1; D perhaps matches TRBD1 (6 bases). Germline CDR1 SGHKS, CDR2 YYEKEE (reference sequence). This CDR3 has 16 amino acids. V lost 1 base, J lost 4 bases, and 17 bases lay in between. The CDR3: CASSLTGYGASTEAFF. CDR3 DNA: TGTGCCAGCAGCTTGACAGGGTATGGGGCCAGCACTGAAGCTTTCTTT.

The rearrangement uses TRBV5-6 and TRBJ1-2, with D possibly matching TRBD1 (6 bases). This CDR3 is built from 14 residues. Germline CDR1 is SGHDT and CDR2 is YYEEEE. V lost 0 bases, J lost 4 bases, and 10 bases lay in between. The CDR3 region has the DNA TGTGCCAGCAGCTTGGCCACAGGGAGCTATGGCTACACCTTC. Translated: CASSLATGSYGYTF.

This clone turned up a few times. The chain couples TRBV5-1 to TRBJ2-7; no clear D gene. Looked up from germline, CDR1 is SGHRS and CDR2 is YFSETQ. The CDR3 has 11 residues. V was clipped by 3 bases and J by 7 bases, with 8 bases between them. The chain's CDR3 is CASSSGLEQYF. CDR3 DNA sequence: TGCGCCAGCAGCTCCGGTTTGGAGCAGTACTTC.

The chain uses TRBV12-2 and TRBJ2-1. TRBV12-2 is a pseudogene. CDR3 length: 14 residues. CDR3 region: CASIVGNSYNEQFF. As DNA, the CDR3 is TGTGCAAGTATTGTAGGGAACTCCTACAATGAGCAGTTCTTC.

The chain has TRBV7-2 and TRBJ2-5; D is possibly TRBD1 (6 bases). CDR3 length: 15 residues. CDR1 is SGHTA, CDR2 FQGNSA, per germline. Trimming took off 6 bases at V and 1 base at J, with 15 bases between the two ends. As DNA, the CDR3 is TGTGCCAGCAGTTCGATAGGACAGCGCCAAGAGACCCAGTACTTC. This encodes CASSSIGQRQETQYF.